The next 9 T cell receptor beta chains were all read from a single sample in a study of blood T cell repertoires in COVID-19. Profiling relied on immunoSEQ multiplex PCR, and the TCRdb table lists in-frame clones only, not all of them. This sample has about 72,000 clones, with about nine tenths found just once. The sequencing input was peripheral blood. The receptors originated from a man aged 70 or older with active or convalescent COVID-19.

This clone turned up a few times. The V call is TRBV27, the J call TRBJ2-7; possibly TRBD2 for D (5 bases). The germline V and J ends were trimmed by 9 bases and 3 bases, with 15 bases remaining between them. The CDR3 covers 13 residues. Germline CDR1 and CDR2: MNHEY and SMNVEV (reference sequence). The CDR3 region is CASSAGIDYEQYF. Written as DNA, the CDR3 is TGTGCCAGTAGCGCAGGTATCGACTACGAGCAGTACTTC.

The CDR3 DNA reads TGTGCCAGCAGCCGGCCCACTAGCCTCCAAGAGACCCAGTACTTC. Residues: CASSRPTSLQETQYF. V gene TRBV3-1 (or the pseudogene TRBV3-2) combines with J gene TRBJ2-5, with a weak D call TRBD2 (6 bases). Per germline, CDR1 LGHDT and CDR2 YNNKEL (reference sequence). V was trimmed by 4 bases and J by 1 base, leaving 13 bases between them. The CDR3 loop spans 15 amino acids.

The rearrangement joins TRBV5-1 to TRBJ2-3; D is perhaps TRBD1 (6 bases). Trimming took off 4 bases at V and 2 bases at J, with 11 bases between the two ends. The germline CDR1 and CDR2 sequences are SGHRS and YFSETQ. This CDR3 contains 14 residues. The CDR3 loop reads CASSVDRITDTQYF. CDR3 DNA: TGCGCCAGCAGCGTAGACAGGATCACAGATACGCAGTATTTT.

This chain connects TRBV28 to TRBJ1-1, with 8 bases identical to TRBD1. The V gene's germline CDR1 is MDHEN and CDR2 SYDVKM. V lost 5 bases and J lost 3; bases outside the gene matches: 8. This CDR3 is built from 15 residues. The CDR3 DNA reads TGTGCCAGCAGTCCAGGGGGCATCAGAGACACTGAAGCTTTCTTT. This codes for CASSPGGIRDTEAFF.

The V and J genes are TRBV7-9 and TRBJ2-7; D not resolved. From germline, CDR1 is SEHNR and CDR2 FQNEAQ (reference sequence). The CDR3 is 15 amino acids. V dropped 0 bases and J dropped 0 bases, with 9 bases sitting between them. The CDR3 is CASSLAIGSSYEQYF. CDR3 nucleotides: TGTGCCAGCAGCTTAGCGATTGGCAGCTCCTACGAGCAGTACTTC.

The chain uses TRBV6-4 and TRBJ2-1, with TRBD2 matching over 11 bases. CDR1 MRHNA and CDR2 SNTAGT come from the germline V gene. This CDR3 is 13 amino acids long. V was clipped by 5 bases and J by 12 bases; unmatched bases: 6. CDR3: CASSSGTSGPQFF. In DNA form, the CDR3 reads TGTGCCAGCAGTTCCGGGACTAGCGGTCCGCAGTTCTTC.

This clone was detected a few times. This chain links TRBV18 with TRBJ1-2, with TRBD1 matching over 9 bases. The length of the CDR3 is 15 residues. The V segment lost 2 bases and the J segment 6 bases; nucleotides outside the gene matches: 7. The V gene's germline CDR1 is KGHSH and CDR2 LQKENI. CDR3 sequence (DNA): TGTGCCAGCTCACCAAGGACAGGGGCTGAGAATGGCTACACCTTC. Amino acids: CASSPRTGAENGYTF.

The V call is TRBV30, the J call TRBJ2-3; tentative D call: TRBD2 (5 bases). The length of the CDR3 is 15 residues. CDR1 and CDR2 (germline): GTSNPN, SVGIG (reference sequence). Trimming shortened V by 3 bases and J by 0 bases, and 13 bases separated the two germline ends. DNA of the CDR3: TGTGCCTGGAGAAGAGGGATATGGAGCACAGATACGCAGTATTTT. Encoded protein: CAWRRGIWSTDTQYF.

The CDR3 DNA is TGTGCCAGCAGCTTGGCCCTTACGCAGTATTTT. Translation: CASSLALTQYF. The chain recombines TRBV5-6 with TRBJ2-3; D remains ambiguous. This CDR3 contains 11 residues. Looked up from germline, CDR1 is SGHDT and CDR2 is YYEEEE. V lost 0 bases and J lost 8, with 4 bases in between.